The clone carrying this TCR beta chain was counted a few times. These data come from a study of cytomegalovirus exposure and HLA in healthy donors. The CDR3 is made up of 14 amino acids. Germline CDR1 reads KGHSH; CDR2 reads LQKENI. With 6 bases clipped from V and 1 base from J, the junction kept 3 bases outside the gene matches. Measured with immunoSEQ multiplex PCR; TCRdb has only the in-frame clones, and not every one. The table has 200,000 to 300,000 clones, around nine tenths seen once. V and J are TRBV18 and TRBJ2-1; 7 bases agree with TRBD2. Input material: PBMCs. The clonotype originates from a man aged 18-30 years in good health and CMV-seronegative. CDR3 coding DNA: TGTGCCAGCTCGGGCGGGGGTTCCTACAATGAGCAGTTCTTC. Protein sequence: CASSGGGSYNEQFF. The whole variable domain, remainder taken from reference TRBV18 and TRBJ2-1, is NAGVMQNPRHLVRRRGQEARLRCSPMKGHSHVYWYRQLPEEGLKFMVYLQKENIIDESGMPKERFSAEFPKEGPSILRIQQVVRGDSAAYFCASSGGGSYNEQFFGPGTRLTVL.